This paragraph covers one T cell receptor (beta chain) sequence. There is no known antigen for this receptor. No much larger clonotype is one base removed from it; base qualities were not supplied. This record belongs to a study of T cell responses to AZD1222 COVID-19 vaccine (dated by TCRdb to 2020 to 2022). For context, the study as a whole: Because spike-specific TCR depth and breadth did not differ between the two schedules, AZD1222 recipients who got a second dose at roughly 4 weeks were pooled with those who got a second dose at roughly 12 weeks. A total of over 230 trial participants underwent TCR sequencing, of whom nearly 210 received two doses of AZD1222 and 26 received two doses of the MenACWY control vaccine. Trial participants were enrolled by age into 18-55, 56-69 and 70-plus year subgroups, with around 150, 28 and 57 TCR-sequenced participants respectively. What the authors observed across the whole study: After two AZD1222 doses, both the breadth and the depth of spike-specific TCRs were significantly higher than at day 0 and than in MenACWY recipients. The 56-69-year group was small, and its depth increase did not reach significance, likely because of low power. Only six AZD1222 recipients were SARS-CoV-2 seropositive at baseline, limiting conclusions about previously exposed vaccinees. Reportedly, almost half of the unique spike-specific TCRs recognized epitopes lying outside the regions that are mutated in the B.1.351 and B.1.1.7 variants. Vaccine-associated CD4 TCRs spanned the whole spike protein, with dominant responses in regions 160-218 and 743-854. Because no samples from the day 14 peak response were available, repertoires could be characterized only after the peak T cell response. Participants were mostly white British and included more females than males, and it was suggested by the authors that clonal diversity may have been underestimated.

There are 13 amino acids in the CDR3, from cysteine to phenylalanine inclusive. The only DNA kept is the CDR3, 39 bases in frame from the first base. The germline V gene (reference sequence) supplies CDR1 SGHAT and CDR2 FQDESV. Deletion took 6 bases off V and 4 bases off J, with a span of 12 bases between the germline ends. The CDR3 regions of human TCRbeta chains were subjected to immunosequencing. Under the source paper's analysis protocol: TCRs in the repertoires were compared against a reference library of SARS-CoV-2-specific TCRs that had been generated with the MIRA antigen-specificity platform. Breadth was defined as the fraction of unique TCRs that were SARS-CoV-2-associated, and depth was defined as the fraction of total T cells that were SARS-CoV-2-associated. Using the MIRA data, each spike-specific TCR was mapped to the spike region that the TCR reacts to and placed in a CD4 or CD8 class. Log10-transformed breadth and depth values were compared by one-way ANOVA with Sidak's multiple comparisons tests. Here the immuneACCESS table is served through TCRdb, limited to in-frame sequences with V and J called. Missing clones are a known gap in these copies; in checked studies unresolved V genes cover under half, and the rest lacks a known reason. The V and J calls and clone size come from that table; D and trimming were worked out from the DNA. Here the sample has over 100,000 clones; 90% to 95% occur a single time. The ten largest clones capture 7.5% of the sample.

The intended sense of this specimen's time point label: baseline before first vaccination. Vaccinee samples came from UK trials COV001 and COV002, including a single-blind randomized controlled phase 2/3 trial of AZD1222 (ChAdOx1 nCoV-19) in healthy adults. For TCRbeta chain sequencing, PBMC samples were collected from trial participants at day 0 and at day 28 after the second dose. The origin of this receptor is an adult in good health. The chain is assembled from TRBV11-1 and TRBJ1-2; the D gene is possibly TRBD1, with 5 bases matching. The sample was peripheral blood, taken on day 0 of AZD1222 vaccination. The CDR3 here reads CASRPQGFYGYTF. The nucleotides read TGTGCCAGCAGACCGCAGGGTTTCTATGGCTACACCTTC.